What follows is one TCR beta chain and its context. Its antigen is still unknown. The study ran its PCR with 60 Vbeta and 13 Jbeta primers. Measured with immunoSEQ multiplex PCR; TCRdb has only the in-frame clones, and not every one. Recorded here are just under 65,000 clones; the top ten clones represent less than 20%. The data were taken from a study of cytomegalovirus exposure and HLA in healthy donors. Findings and caveats of the study: A reported reduction in N-insertions relative to the 666-donor mean was seen in an Asian-associated ancestry cluster in a later analysis. The analysis excluded some indistinguishable V segments, including TRBV6-2 and TRBV6-3. With later analysis, a missense DCLRE1C variant became linked to TCR beta V- and J-gene trimming.

Participants comprised healthy donors of bone marrow. Germline loops: CDR1 SGHTA, CDR2 FQGNSA. V lost 1 base and J lost 7, with 16 bases in between. This CDR3 has 15 residues. The rearrangement links TRBV7-2 to TRBJ2-5; D gene ambiguous. The sample comprised PBMCs. This sequence was found in a boy between 10 and 17 years old in good health and CMV-seronegative. The CDR3 bases are TGTGCCAGCAGCTTAGACAGCCACAAGTCAGGGACCCAGTACTTC. Its translation is CASSLDSHKSGTQYF.